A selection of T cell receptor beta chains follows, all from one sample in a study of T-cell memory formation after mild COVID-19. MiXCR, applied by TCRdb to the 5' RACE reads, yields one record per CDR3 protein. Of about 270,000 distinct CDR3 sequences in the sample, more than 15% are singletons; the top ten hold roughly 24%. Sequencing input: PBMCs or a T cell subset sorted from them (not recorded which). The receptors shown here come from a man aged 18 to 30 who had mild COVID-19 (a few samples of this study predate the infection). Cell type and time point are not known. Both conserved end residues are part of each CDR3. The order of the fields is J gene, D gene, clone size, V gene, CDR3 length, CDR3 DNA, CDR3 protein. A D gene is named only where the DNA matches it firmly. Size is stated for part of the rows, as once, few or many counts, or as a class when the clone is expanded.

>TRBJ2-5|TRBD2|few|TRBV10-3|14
TGTGCCATCAGTGAACTAGCGTTGGGAGAGACCCAGTACTTC
CAISELALGETQYF
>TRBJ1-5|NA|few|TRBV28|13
TGTGCCAGCAGTTTACGTCTGGGTCAGCCCCAGCATTTT
CASSLRLGQPQHF
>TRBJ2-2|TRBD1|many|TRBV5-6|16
TGTGCCAGCAGCTTGGGACAGGGGGCGAACACCGGGGAGCTGTTTTTT
CASSLGQGANTGELFF
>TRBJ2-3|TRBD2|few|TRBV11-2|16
TGTGCCAGCAGCCGTTACGGACTAGCGGGGTCAGATACGCAGTATTTT
CASSRYGLAGSDTQYF
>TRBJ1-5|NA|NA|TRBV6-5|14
TGTGCCAGCGGCTCAACAGGGAGCAATCAGCCCCAGCATTTT
CASGSTGSNQPQHF
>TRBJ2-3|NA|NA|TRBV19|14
TGTGCCAGTAGTATGTACCTATACACAGATACGCAGTATTTT
CASSMYLYTDTQYF
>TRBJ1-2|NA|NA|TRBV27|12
TGTGCCAGCAGTTTAAGCGGCCGGTACGAAACCTTC
CASSLSGRYETF
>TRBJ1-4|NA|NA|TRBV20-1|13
TGCAGTGCTAGAGGGCATTCCGGTGAAAAACTGTTTTTT
CSARGHSGEKLFF
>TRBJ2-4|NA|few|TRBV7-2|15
TGTGCCAGCAGCCTCCGAGGGACGGAAAAAAACATTCAGTACTTC
CASSLRGTEKNIQYF
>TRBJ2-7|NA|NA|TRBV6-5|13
TGTGCCGCAGGGACCGTCGATACCTACGAGCAGTACTTC
CAAGTVDTYEQYF
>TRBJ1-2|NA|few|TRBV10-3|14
TGTGCCATCAGAGATTCGACGGGAGGCTATGGCTACACCTTC
CAIRDSTGGYGYTF
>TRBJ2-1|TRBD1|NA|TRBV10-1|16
TGCGCCAGCAGTGAGTCGACAGGGTTGAGAGACAATGAGCAGTTCTTC
CASSESTGLRDNEQFF
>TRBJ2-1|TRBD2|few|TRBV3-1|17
TGTGCCAGCAGCCACAGAGGACTAGCGGGGGGTCGAGATGAGCAGTTCTTC
CASSHRGLAGGRDEQFF
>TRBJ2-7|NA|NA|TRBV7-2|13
TGTGCCAGCAGCTCCCGCCCTTCCTACGAGCAGTACTTC
CASSSRPSYEQYF
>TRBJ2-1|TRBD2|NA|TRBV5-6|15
TGTGCCAGCAGCTTGGAGCGAGCGGGGTACAATGAGCAGTTCTTC
CASSLERAGYNEQFF
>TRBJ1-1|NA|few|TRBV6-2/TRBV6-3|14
TGTGCCAGCAGTTATGCCAGGGAGGCCACTGAAGCTTTCTTT
CASSYAREATEAFF
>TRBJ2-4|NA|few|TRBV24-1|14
TGTGCCACCAGTGATTTACCGCGCAGGGCGATTCAGTACTTC
CATSDLPRRAIQYF
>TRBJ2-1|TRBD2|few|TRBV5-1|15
TGCGCCAGCAGCCTAGCGGGGGGCCTTTACAATGAGCAGTTCTTC
CASSLAGGLYNEQFF
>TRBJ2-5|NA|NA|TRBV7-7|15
TGTGCCAGCAGCCTAGGGGGGGGCCAGTCCGAGACCCAGTACTTC
CASSLGGGQSETQYF
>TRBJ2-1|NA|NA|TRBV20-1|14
TGCAGTGCTGACTCCGGGACCACATACAATGAGCAGTTCTTC
CSADSGTTYNEQFF
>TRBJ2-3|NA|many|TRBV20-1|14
TGCAGTGCCCCCCTTAGGTCTAGCACAGATACGCAGTATTTT
CSAPLRSSTDTQYF
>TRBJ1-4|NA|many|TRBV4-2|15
TGTGCCAGCAGCCAAGTAGGGGGATCAAATGAAAAACTGTTTTTT
CASSQVGGSNEKLFF
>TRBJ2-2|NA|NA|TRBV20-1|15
TGCAGTGCTCAAGCGCTCACCTCGAACACCGGGGAGCTGTTTTTT
CSAQALTSNTGELFF
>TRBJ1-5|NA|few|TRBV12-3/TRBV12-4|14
TGTGCCAGCAGTTGGGAGAGTAGGAGTCAGCCCCAGCATTTT
CASSWESRSQPQHF
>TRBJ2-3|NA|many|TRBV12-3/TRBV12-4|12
TGTGCCAGCAGTTTGTCGTGGGATACGCAGTATTTT
CASSLSWDTQYF
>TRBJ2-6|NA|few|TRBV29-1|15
TGCAGCGTTGGAAGGCGGAGCTCTGGGGCCAACGTCCTGACTTTC
CSVGRRSSGANVLTF
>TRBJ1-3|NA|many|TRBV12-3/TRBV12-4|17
TGTGCCAGTATACCGTTTACAGGGACTGTGTCTGGAAACACCATATATTTT
CASIPFTGTVSGNTIYF
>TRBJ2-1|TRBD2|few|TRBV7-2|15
TGTGCCAGCAGCCCCGGGCGGGCTAGCGGGGGGAACCAGTTCTTC
CASSPGRASGGNQFF
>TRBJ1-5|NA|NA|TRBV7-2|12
TGTGCCAGCAGCTTAGACGGGCAGCCCCAGCATTTT
CASSLDGQPQHF
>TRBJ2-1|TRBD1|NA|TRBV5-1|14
TGCGCCAGCAGCTGGGGGGGACAGGGGAATGAGCAGTTCTTC
CASSWGGQGNEQFF
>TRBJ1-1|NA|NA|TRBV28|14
TGTGCCGGCAGTTTTCAGGGTATGAACACTGAAGCTTTCTTT
CAGSFQGMNTEAFF
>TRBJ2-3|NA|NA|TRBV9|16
TGTGCCAGCAGCGCTAGCCCGGGGGTCTGGGCAGATACGCAGTATTTT
CASSASPGVWADTQYF
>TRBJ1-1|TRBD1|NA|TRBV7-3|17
TGTGCCAGCAGCCAAACAACAGGGGGGACATTGAACACTGAAGCTTTCTTT
CASSQTTGGTLNTEAFF